One and the same sample provided the 26 T cell receptor beta chains below, sequenced in a study of shared clonotypes between healthy human individuals. Only in-frame clones appear in the TCRdb table, and some are missing; sequencing was by immunoSEQ multiplex PCR. The table has roughly 490,000 clones, 60% to 85% seen once. Sequencing was carried out using PBMCs. The receptors come from a woman in her thirties or forties in good health. Some clones in this sample may be carry-over from other donors' samples.

The CDR3 loop is CASSLAGAGNTIYF. For the CDR3, the DNA is TGTGCCAGCAGTTTAGCAGGGGCTGGAAACACCATATATTTT. The chain employs TRBV28 and TRBJ1-3, with D possibly being TRBD1 (6 bases). The CDR3 loop spans 14 amino acids. V shed 2 bases and J shed 2 bases, with 7 bases lying between them. Germline V gene lookup returns CDR1 MDHEN and CDR2 SYDVKM.

The rearrangement joins TRBV19 to TRBJ1-2, with D perhaps TRBD1 (6 bases). V was shortened by 3 bases and J by 3 bases, with 14 bases between the two germline ends. In germline, CDR1 is LNHDA, CDR2 SQIVND (reference sequence). CDR3 length equals 15 residues. CDR3 DNA sequence: TGTGCCAGTAGTATTTCGGGGGGCGATTACTATGGCTACACCTTC. Translated: CASSISGGDYYGYTF.

The rearrangement uses TRBV4-1 and TRBJ1-2; 7 nucleotides agree with TRBD1. CDR3 length: 15 amino acids. Germline V gene lookup returns CDR1 MGHRA and CDR2 YSYEKL. The junction had 8 bases not matched to a gene; V was cut back by 4 bases and J by 3 bases. CDR3 in DNA: TGCGCCAGCAGCCCAACGACAGGGCTTTACTATGGCTACACCTTC. Translating gives CASSPTTGLYYGYTF.

V gene TRBV14 combines with J gene TRBJ2-5; 11 bases align to TRBD1. Looked up from germline, CDR1 is SGHDN and CDR2 is FVKESK. V shed 3 bases and J 3 bases; nucleotides not matched to a gene: 9. This CDR3 comprises 17 residues. CDR3 residues: CASSHLGQGAVEETQYF. DNA of the CDR3: TGTGCCAGCAGCCACTTAGGACAGGGGGCAGTCGAAGAGACCCAGTACTTC. The whole variable domain, filled in from reference TRBV14 and TRBJ2-5, reads EAGVTQFPSHSVIEKGQTVTLRCDPISGHDNLYWYRRVMGKEIKFLLHFVKESKQDESGMPNNRFLAERTGGTYSTLKVQPAELEDSGVYFCASSHLGQGAVEETQYFGPGTRLLVL.

The chain is built from TRBV10-2 and TRBJ2-7, with D tentatively TRBD2 (6 bases). This CDR3 contains 13 residues. Trimming removed 6 bases from V and 6 bases from J, with 15 bases in between. The germline V gene encodes CDR1 WSHSY and CDR2 SAAADI. The CDR3 loop is CASREPASVEQYF. CDR3 bases: TGCGCCAGCAGGGAACCCGCTAGCGTCGAGCAGTACTTC.

CDR3 in amino acids: CASSSHWGTNQPQHF. The CDR3 DNA follows: TGTGCCAGTAGTAGCCATTGGGGAACCAATCAGCCCCAGCATTTT. The chain is built from TRBV19 and TRBJ1-5, with no clear D. CDR1 is LNHDA and CDR2 is SQIVND in the germline V gene (reference sequence). With 4 bases removed from V and 3 bases from J, the gap between germline ends came to 13 bases. This CDR3 is 15 amino acids long.

This clone was counted many times. The DNA of the CDR3 is TGCGCCAGCAGCGCCGGACGTCCGACCCAAGGAAACACCATATATTTT. Residues: CASSAGRPTQGNTIYF. The J gene is TRBJ1-3, the V gene TRBV10-2; D remains unclear. V lost 6 bases and J lost 4, with 19 bases in between. The CDR3 sequence is 16 residues long. Germline-derived CDR1 and CDR2 are WSHSY and SAAADI.

The CDR3 sequence is CASSSTAISFYEQYF. The CDR3 nucleotides read TGTGCCAGTAGTTCGACAGCTATATCGTTCTACGAGCAGTACTTC. This chain joins TRBV19 and TRBJ2-7; a weak D match, TRBD1 (5 bases). The CDR3 consists of 15 residues. Germline V gives CDR1 LNHDA, CDR2 SQIVND (reference sequence). V lost 5 bases and J lost 3, with 17 bases in between.

In its sample, this clone was seen a few times. A far larger clone is one nucleotide away, so this likely arose from a read error. The sample holds other DNA sequences that translate to the same CDR3. The chain links TRBV6-5 to TRBJ1-1, with D maybe TRBD1 (6 bases). The germline gives CDR1 MNHEY, CDR2 SVGAGI. CDR3 size: 12 residues. CDR3 sequence: CASRQGGTEAFF. The CDR3 DNA reads TGTGCTAGCAGGCAAGGGGGCACTGAAGCTTTCTTT.

This clone was counted a few times. The junction shows a germline mismatch at one end, possibly a read error. The same CDR3 can be traced to other DNA sequences in this sample. This chain uses TRBV6-6 with TRBJ1-1; D may be TRBD1 (6 bases). Germline CDR1 MNHNY, CDR2 SVGAGI (reference sequence). The CDR3 has 14 amino acids. The CDR3 reads CASSYRGRTTGAFF. CDR3 DNA sequence: TGTGCCAGCAGTTACCGGGGGCGCACGACTGGAGCTTTCTTT.

This chain uses TRBV9 with TRBJ2-7, with 8 bases matching TRBD2. The CDR3 totals 14 residues. J was trimmed by 5 bases and V by 0 bases; bases with no gene match: 4. Germline V gene data show CDR1 as SGDLS and CDR2 as YYNGEE. In DNA, the CDR3 is TGTGCCAGCAGCGTAGCGGGAGGGCCTGACGAGCAGTACTTC. The encoded protein is CASSVAGGPDEQYF.

This rearrangement joins TRBV5-1 to TRBJ2-3, with 7 bases identical to TRBD2. This CDR3 spans 18 amino acids. V dropped 3 bases and J dropped 3; count of bases not matched to a gene: 16. Germline V gene sequence: CDR1 SGHRS, CDR2 YFSETQ. The CDR3 spells CASSSSGTTARWTDTQYF. The CDR3 nucleotides are TGCGCCAGCAGCTCCTCAGGGACTACAGCGCGATGGACAGATACGCAGTATTTT.

This chain uses TRBV27 with TRBJ2-7; 7 bases agree with TRBD1. Germline CDR1 and CDR2: MNHEY and SMNVEV (reference sequence). This CDR3 comprises 12 residues. The ends lost 3 bases at V and 9 bases at J; junction bases unmatched: 5. CDR3 bases: TGTGCCAGCAGTTTCCGACAGGGAAGGCAGTACTTC. Its translation: CASSFRQGRQYF.

V is TRBV5-1 and J is TRBJ2-1, with TRBD2 matching over 9 bases. Germline lookup yields CDR1 SGHRS and CDR2 YFSETQ. V shed 0 bases and J 2 bases; nucleotides not matched to a gene: 6. This CDR3 spans 17 amino acids. The chain's CDR3 is CASSLVGAGGAYNEQFF. CDR3 in DNA: TGCGCCAGCAGCTTGGTGGGAGCGGGAGGCGCCTACAATGAGCAGTTCTTC.

The CDR3 DNA reads as TGTGCCAGCTCACCAATGCAGGGTCTGGGGGATACGCAGTATTTT. This gives the protein CASSPMQGLGDTQYF. The chain joins TRBV18 to TRBJ2-3, with D possibly TRBD1 on 5 matching bases. This CDR3 is 15 amino acids long. Trimming cost V 2 bases and J 6 bases, with 15 bases left between them. From germline, CDR1 is KGHSH and CDR2 LQKENI.

The chain has TRBV27 and TRBJ1-1; unclear D gene. Looked up from germline, CDR1 is MNHEY and CDR2 is SMNVEV (reference sequence). This CDR3 has 15 residues. Trimming left V 0 bases short and J 2 bases short, with 10 bases between. This CDR3 reads CASSLSRAANTEAFF. The CDR3 region has the DNA TGTGCCAGCAGTTTATCGAGGGCGGCAAACACTGAAGCTTTCTTT.

Remarks on this clone: Possible read error: a much larger clone is one base away. Other DNA variants within this sample encode the same CDR3. The rearrangement joins TRBV30 to TRBJ1-4, with a tentative D call TRBD1 (5 bases). There are 14 residues in the CDR3. Germline assignment: CDR1 GTSNPN and CDR2 SVGIG (reference sequence). The DNA of the CDR3 is TGTGCCTGGAGTCCCCTGGGGACTAATGAAAAGCTGTTTTTT. Its translation: CAWSPLGTNEKLFF.

The chain links TRBV6-6 to TRBJ2-6, with D unclear. The CDR3 extends over 13 amino acids. V was shortened by 8 bases and J by 0 bases, with 5 bases between the two germline ends. Germline assignment: CDR1 MNHNY and CDR2 SVGAGI (reference sequence). The CDR3 reads CASGVSGANVLTF. CDR3 coding DNA: TGTGCCAGCGGGGTCTCTGGGGCCAACGTCCTGACTTTC.

This chain joins TRBV27 and TRBJ2-7; D is unresolved. V gave up 2 bases and J gave up 1 base, with 12 bases separating them. CDR1 is MNHEY, CDR2 SMNVEV, per germline (reference sequence). The CDR3 loop spans 15 amino acids. The chain's CDR3 is CASSLGVAYSYEQYF. CDR3 nucleotide sequence: TGTGCCAGCAGTTTAGGGGTCGCGTATTCCTACGAGCAGTACTTC.

The chain uses TRBV5-1 and TRBJ2-2; D assignment may be TRBD1 or TRBD2 (5 bases each). The CDR3 contains 15 residues. V lost 4 bases to trimming and J lost 0 bases, with 10 bases between them. Per germline, CDR1 SGHRS and CDR2 YFSETQ. The CDR3 loop is CASSPGRSNTGELFF. CDR3 sequence (DNA): TGCGCCAGCAGCCCGGGACGGTCGAACACCGGGGAGCTGTTTTTT.

This clone was detected many times. The rearrangement uses TRBV7-2 and TRBJ2-7; D might be TRBD1 (5 bases). The V gene's germline CDR1 is SGHTA and CDR2 FQGNSA. The ends were cut back, 0 bases at V and 5 bases at J, with 14 bases in the middle. There are 15 residues in the CDR3. The DNA for the CDR3 is TGTGCCAGCAGCTTAGCGCCTACAGGCACCCACGAGCAGTACTTC. It is translated as CASSLAPTGTHEQYF.

A remark on this clone: A much bigger clone sits one base away, suggesting this may be a read error. This CDR3 is CASSPTPWYGYTF. DNA of the CDR3: TGTGCCAGCAGCCCAACTCCGTGGTATGGCTACACCTTC. The chain links TRBV7-2 to TRBJ1-2; no reliable D call. In germline, CDR1 is SGHTA, CDR2 FQGNSA. Trimming cost V 5 bases and J 5 bases, with 12 bases left between them. This CDR3 has 13 amino acids.

The gene calls are TRBV11-2 and TRBJ2-5, with a possible D match to TRBD2 (5 bases). The CDR3 is made up of 14 amino acids. V was pared by 5 bases and J by 5 bases, with 15 bases between. Germline V gene sequence: CDR1 SGHAT, CDR2 FQNNGV. For the CDR3, the DNA is TGTGCCAGCAGCCCCGGGATGGGTGTGGAGACCCAGTACTTC. Translation gives CASSPGMGVETQYF.

The CDR3 sequence is CASSQLGGIPATNEKLFF. CDR3 sequence (DNA): TGTGCCAGCAGCCAACTCGGGGGGATTCCGGCAACTAATGAAAAACTGTTTTTT. V gene TRBV11-2 combines with J gene TRBJ1-4, with TRBD1 as a possible D gene (5 bases). This CDR3 comprises 18 residues. Trimming took 5 bases from V and 0 from J, leaving 19 bases between them. Looked up from germline, CDR1 is SGHAT and CDR2 is FQNNGV.

The V call is TRBV5-1, the J call TRBJ2-3; 8 bases line up with TRBD2. Germline CDR1 reads SGHRS; CDR2 reads YFSETQ. Losses at the gene ends were 0 bases for V and 0 bases for J; bases not matched to a gene: 3. The CDR3 spans 16 residues. The CDR3 DNA sequence: TGCGCCAGCAGCTTGGGTTTAGCGGGAAGCACAGATACGCAGTATTTT. It yields the protein CASSLGLAGSTDTQYF.

J is TRBJ1-2 and V is TRBV30; D is possibly TRBD1 (5 bases). Germline CDR1 and CDR2: GTSNPN and SVGIG (reference sequence). Trimming shortened V by 0 bases and J by 8 bases, and 10 bases separated the two germline ends. The CDR3 is made up of 12 amino acids. Written as DNA, the CDR3 is TGTGCCTGGAGTGTTTTTAGGGGCGGCTACACCTTC. As protein: CAWSVFRGGYTF.